This T cell receptor beta chain is drawn from a study of blood T cells in healthy people across ages. General study results and limits: Donor CMV status, an unknown factor, possibly confounded changes in expanded clonotypes. Across the age range, TCR beta diversity per million T cells fell in a roughly linear way.

This CDR3 contains 12 residues. The germline V gene has CDR1 MNHEY and CDR2 SVGEGT. V shed 7 bases and J shed 5 bases, with 11 bases lying between them. Combining a sample-barcoded 5' primer with a J-beta primer mix, a second PCR ran for 7 to 11 cycles. Each cDNA was tagged by a template-switch adaptor containing 12 random nucleotides. MiXCR, applied by TCRdb to the 5' RACE reads, yields one record per CDR3 protein. The sample carries over 1,500,000 distinct CDR3 sequences, 40% to 55% recorded once. Concerning this clonotype itself: The antigen is not known.

The sequence was obtained from a middle-aged woman in good health. V gene TRBV6-2 or TRBV6-3 combines with J gene TRBJ2-5; the D call may be TRBD1 or TRBD2 (6 bases each). Sequencing was performed on blood. The CDR3 DNA sequence: TGTGCCAGCACGACAGGAGGGGAGACCCAGTACTTC. Translated: CASTTGGETQYF.